This TCR beta chain was recorded in a study of identical twins. TCRdb reprocessed the 5' RACE reads via MiXCR and lists one record per CDR3 protein. The data hold about 520,000 distinct CDR3 sequences, with roughly a fifth observed a single time. In this sample, this clonotype turned up a few times. The target antigen is unknown. Study results and limitations: For cord blood, abundant beta clonotypes had fewer insertions, unlike memory repertoires, which showed none.

CDR3 size: 14 residues. The germline V and J ends were trimmed by 6 bases and 4 bases, with 15 bases remaining between them. These data also featured in a second study, about T cells expressing NK-cell markers. That publication notes: It was sorted CD3+CD56+NKG2C+, CD3+CD56+NKG2C- and CD3+CD56-NKG2C+ T cells that supplied the TCR beta repertoires.

V gene TRBV12-3 or TRBV12-4 combines with J gene TRBJ2-5; the D gene is possibly TRBD2 (6 bases). The sequenced material came from CD4+ T cells sorted from blood. This receptor was taken from a woman between 18 and 29 years old in good health. This CDR3 reads CASRQPGLTETQYF. Written as DNA, the CDR3 is TGTGCCAGCAGGCAACCGGGACTGACAGAGACCCAGTACTTC.